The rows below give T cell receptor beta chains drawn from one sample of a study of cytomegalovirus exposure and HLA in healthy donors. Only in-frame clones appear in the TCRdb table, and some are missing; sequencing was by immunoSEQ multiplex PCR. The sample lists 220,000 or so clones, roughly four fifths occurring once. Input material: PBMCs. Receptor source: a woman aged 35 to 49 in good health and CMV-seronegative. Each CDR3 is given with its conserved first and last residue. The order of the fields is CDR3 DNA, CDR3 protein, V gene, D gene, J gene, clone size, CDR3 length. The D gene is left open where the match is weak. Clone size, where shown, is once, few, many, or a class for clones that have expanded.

TGTGCCAGCAGCCTGACTAGCACTGGCGAGCAGTACTTC	CASSLTSTGEQYF	TRBV6-5	TRBD2	TRBJ2-7	.	13
TGCGCCAGCAGCTTGGACGGACTCCTCAATGAGCAGTTCTTC	CASSLDGLLNEQFF	TRBV5-1	.	TRBJ2-1	once	14
TGCGCCAGCAGCTCAATTCAGGGGAATAGCAATCAGCCCCAGCATTTT	CASSSIQGNSNQPQHF	TRBV5-1	.	TRBJ1-5	.	16
TGCGCCAGCAAGAGGCTAGCGGGAGGGGCCAATGAGCAGTTCTTC	CASKRLAGGANEQFF	TRBV5-1	TRBD2	TRBJ2-1	.	15
TGTGCCAGTCCTAGGGAGGACAATGAGCAGTTCTTC	CASPREDNEQFF	TRBV27	.	TRBJ2-1	.	12
TGTGCCAGCAGCCAAGACGCGAACTCAGGGGAGACCCAGTACTTC	CASSQDANSGETQYF	TRBV7-3	.	TRBJ2-5	.	15
TGTGCCAGTAGTATAGATGGGCAGGGGTCCACAGATACGCAGTATTTT	CASSIDGQGSTDTQYF	TRBV19	.	TRBJ2-3	.	16
TGCGCCAGCAGCTTGGTCGGGGATATTAACTATGGCTACACCTTC	CASSLVGDINYGYTF	TRBV5-1	.	TRBJ1-2	.	15
TGCGCCAGCAGCCACCGGGACAGGGTAAGCGAGCAGTACTTC	CASSHRDRVSEQYF	TRBV5-1	TRBD1	TRBJ2-7	.	14
TGTGCCAGCAGCCAACGGACGGGACAGGGGCAAGGGCCCCAGCATTTT	CASSQRTGQGQGPQHF	TRBV4-2	TRBD1	TRBJ1-5	.	16
TGTGCCAGCAGCTTATTGGGAAGGGGGAACACTGAAGCTTTCTTT	CASSLLGRGNTEAFF	TRBV7-3	.	TRBJ1-1	.	15
TGTGCCTGGAGCGGCTTCTCAGGGGAATCCAACTATGGCTACACCTTC	CAWSGFSGESNYGYTF	TRBV30	.	TRBJ1-2	.	16
TGTGCCAGCAGCGTCGGGGGTGGACAGCCCCAGCATTTT	CASSVGGGQPQHF	TRBV9	.	TRBJ1-5	.	13
TGTGCCACATACTCCGGGAAAAATCAGCCCCAGCATTTT	CATYSGKNQPQHF	TRBV2	.	TRBJ1-5	few	13
TGTGCCAGCAGCTTAGGGACACAGATGCAGCCCCAGCATTTT	CASSLGTQMQPQHF	TRBV7-6	.	TRBJ1-5	.	14
TGTGCCATCAGTGAGAGGAAGGTAGACTACCAAGAGACCCAGTACTTC	CAISERKVDYQETQYF	TRBV10-3	.	TRBJ2-5	.	16
TGCGCCAGCAGCTACGGTGGTAGCGCTGAAGCTTTCTTT	CASSYGGSAEAFF	TRBV5-1	.	TRBJ1-1	few	13
TGTGCCAGCAGTTCGGTTGGGGGACAGGGAAGATACGAGCAGTACTTC	CASSSVGGQGRYEQYF	TRBV28	TRBD1	TRBJ2-7	.	16
TGTGCCTGGAGCCGAGGACTAGTGGGGGTGGGAGATACGCAGTATTTT	CAWSRGLVGVGDTQYF	TRBV30	TRBD2	TRBJ2-3	.	16
TGCGCCAGCAGCCTATCGAACGGGGGCTCCTACGAGCAGTACTTC	CASSLSNGGSYEQYF	TRBV4-1	.	TRBJ2-7	.	15
TGTGCCAGCAGCTCCCGGACTAGCGCGATACACAATGAGCAGTTCTTC	CASSSRTSAIHNEQFF	TRBV7-9	TRBD2	TRBJ2-1	few	16
TGCGCCAGCAGTAGTGGGACAGGGGTTCTCAGCTCCTACGAGCAGTACTTC	CASSSGTGVLSSYEQYF	TRBV5-1	TRBD1	TRBJ2-7	.	17
TGTGCCAGCAACCGGGGAGAAGCCTACGAGCAGTACTTC	CASNRGEAYEQYF	TRBV2	.	TRBJ2-7	.	13
TGTGCCATCAGAAACCCGGGACAGGGGGACTATGGCTACACCTTC	CAIRNPGQGDYGYTF	TRBV19	TRBD1	TRBJ1-2	.	15
TGTGCCAGCAGTGAAGGGGGCTGGAATCAGCCCCAGCATTTT	CASSEGGWNQPQHF	TRBV2	.	TRBJ1-5	.	14
TGCGCCAGCAGTGCGGGACAGAACTACGAGCAGTACTTC	CASSAGQNYEQYF	TRBV10-1	TRBD1	TRBJ2-7	.	13
TGTGCCAGCAGTTTAGCCTTAGGGGCCTACAATGAGCAGTTCTTC	CASSLALGAYNEQFF	TRBV27	.	TRBJ2-1	.	15
TGTGCCAGCACCGGACTAGCGGGAGGAACCGGGGAGCTGTTTTTT	CASTGLAGGTGELFF	TRBV2	TRBD2	TRBJ2-2	.	15
TGTGCCAGCAGGAGACTAGCGGGAAAGTTCTACGAGCAGTACTTC	CASRRLAGKFYEQYF	TRBV28	TRBD2	TRBJ2-7	.	15
TGCGCCAGCAGCCAAAAACCCGGACAGTACTATGGCTACACCTTC	CASSQKPGQYYGYTF	TRBV4-1	.	TRBJ1-2	.	15
TGCAGCGTCGCAGGGACAGGGGTGTACAATGAGCAGTTCTTC	CSVAGTGVYNEQFF	TRBV29-1	TRBD1	TRBJ2-1	.	14
TGTGCCAGCAGTTTAGAGCCCCCTAGGAGGCTAGGACGTAGGGATACGCAGTATTTT	CASSLEPPRRLGRRDTQYF	TRBV27	.	TRBJ2-3	.	19
TGTGCCAGCAGTGAATCAAACGGCGGAGCCAACACCATATATTTT	CASSESNGGANTIYF	TRBV25-1	.	TRBJ1-3	.	15
TGTGCCAGCAGCCAGAGGTGGGGGCAGGGGCCTTACGAGCAGTACTTC	CASSQRWGQGPYEQYF	TRBV14	.	TRBJ2-7	.	16
TGTGCCAGCACCTCGCGCATAAATCAGCCCCAGCATTTT	CASTSRINQPQHF	TRBV6-5	.	TRBJ1-5	.	13
TGTGCCAGCAGCCCAGCGCGAAGCTCCTACGAGCAGTACTTC	CASSPARSSYEQYF	TRBV27	.	TRBJ2-7	.	14
TGTGCCAGCAGCTTAGCTGCGGGCAGCTCCTACGAGCAGTACTTC	CASSLAAGSSYEQYF	TRBV7-6	.	TRBJ2-7	.	15
TGTGCCAGCTCATTAACAGGGACGGGCAATCAGCCCCAGCATTTT	CASSLTGTGNQPQHF	TRBV18	.	TRBJ1-5	once	15
TGTGCCAGTAGTAGACAGGGTAGCTCCTACGAGCAGTACTTC	CASSRQGSSYEQYF	TRBV19	TRBD1	TRBJ2-7	.	14
TGCGCCAGCAGAGAATGGACTAGCTCTGGTGAGCAGTTCTTC	CASREWTSSGEQFF	TRBV10-1	TRBD2	TRBJ2-1	.	14
TGTGCCAGCAGCTTAGCCCGCGGGACCGGGGCTTTCTTT	CASSLARGTGAFF	TRBV11-2	.	TRBJ1-1	.	13
TGTGCCAGCAGAGCCCCAGATACGCAGTATTTT	CASRAPDTQYF	TRBV27	.	TRBJ2-3	.	11
TGTGCCAGCAGCACCAGCGGGAGGGTTACAGATACGCAGTATTTT	CASSTSGRVTDTQYF	TRBV7-3	TRBD2	TRBJ2-3	.	15
TGTGCCAGCAGCTTTGCCAACAACAATGAGCAGTTCTTC	CASSFANNNEQFF	TRBV7-9	.	TRBJ2-1	.	13
TGTGCCAGTAGTATAGATGGGCCAGGCGCTGAAGCTTTCTTT	CASSIDGPGAEAFF	TRBV19	.	TRBJ1-1	few	14
TGCGCCAGCAGCTTGGCCAGTGGGGGGAGGTTTGATGAGCAGTTCTTC	CASSLASGGRFDEQFF	TRBV5-1	.	TRBJ2-1	few	16
TGTGCCAGCAGGCTCCGCCGGGGTTACGGGGAGCTGTTTTTT	CASRLRRGYGELFF	TRBV11-3	.	TRBJ2-2	.	14
TGTGCCAGCAAGAGGAGCGGGAGGATAGGCACAGATACGCAGTATTTT	CASKRSGRIGTDTQYF	TRBV14	TRBD2	TRBJ2-3	.	16
TGCGCCAGCAGCTTGGAGACAGGGCAAGGAGAGACCCAGTACTTC	CASSLETGQGETQYF	TRBV5-1	TRBD1	TRBJ2-5	.	15
TGTGCCAGCAGCTTGGGAGCGACAGGTCGAGGCTACACCTTC	CASSLGATGRGYTF	TRBV7-2	.	TRBJ1-2	.	14
TGTGCCAGCAGCCCCTACGCAGGGGGGAACACTGAAGCTTTCTTT	CASSPYAGGNTEAFF	TRBV5-4	TRBD1	TRBJ1-1	.	15